This T cell receptor beta chain was sequenced during a study of patients and donors after allogeneic stem cell transplantation. This clonotype was seen a handful of times. The CDR3 has 15 residues. CDR1 is SGHTA, CDR2 FQGNSA, per germline. Trimming removed 4 bases from V and 4 bases from J; junction bases left unmatched: 8. TCRdb redid the calling of the RT-PCR reads with MiXCR, one entry per CDR3 protein. The table has about 960,000 distinct CDR3 sequences, over 15% seen once. The chain employs TRBV7-2 and TRBJ2-7; 9 positions agree with TRBD1. This TCR was recovered from a human donor who was either an allogeneic HSCT recipient or a stem cell or donor lymphocyte infusion donor (not recorded which). It is not recorded whose cells these are; they may come from a transplant donor. The sequencing sample was made of blood, either unsorted or a sorted T cell fraction (not recorded which). CDR3 nucleotides: TGTGCCAGCAGCTCAGAGGGACAGGGATTGTACGAGCAGTACTTC. It specifies CASSSEGQGLYEQYF.